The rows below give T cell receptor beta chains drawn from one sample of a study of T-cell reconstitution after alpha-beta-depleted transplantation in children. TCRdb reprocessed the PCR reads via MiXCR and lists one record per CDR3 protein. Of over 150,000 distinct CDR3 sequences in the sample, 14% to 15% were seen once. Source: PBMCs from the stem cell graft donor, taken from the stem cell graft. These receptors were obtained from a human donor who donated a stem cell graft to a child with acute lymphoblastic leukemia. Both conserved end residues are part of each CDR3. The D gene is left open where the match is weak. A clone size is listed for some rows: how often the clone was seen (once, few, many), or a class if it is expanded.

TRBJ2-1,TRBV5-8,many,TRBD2,TGTGCCAGCATAGCGGGACTGAATGAGCAGTTCTTC,CASIAGLNEQFF
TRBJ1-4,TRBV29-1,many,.,TGCAGCGTTCTTTGGGGACCCCGACAAGGAAAACTGTTTTTT,CSVLWGPRQGKLFF
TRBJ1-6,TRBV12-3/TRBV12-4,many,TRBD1,TGTGCCAGCAGTAAGACAGGGGCAGGTGGATCACCCCTCCACTTT,CASSKTGAGGSPLHF
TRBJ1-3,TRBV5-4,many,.,TGTGCCAGCAGCTCTGGCGCGTCTGGAAACACCATATATTTT,CASSSGASGNTIYF
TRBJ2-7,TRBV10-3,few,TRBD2,TGTGCCATCAGCTCCGGAGGGGGGGACACCGGACTAGCGGGATCCTACGAGCAGTACTTC,CAISSGGGDTGLAGSYEQYF
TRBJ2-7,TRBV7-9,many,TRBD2,TGTGCCAGCAGCTACCCGACTAGCGGGACGCACTACGAGCAGTACTTC,CASSYPTSGTHYEQYF
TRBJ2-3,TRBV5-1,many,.,TGCGCCAGCAGCCAGGAGAGGGGTACAGATACGCAGTATTTT,CASSQERGTDTQYF
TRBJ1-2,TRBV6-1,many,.,TGTGCCAGCAGTGATGCCTACTCGAACGGGAACTATGGCTACACCTTC,CASSDAYSNGNYGYTF
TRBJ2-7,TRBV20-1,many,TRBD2,TGCAGTGCTAGAGTAGGCGGGAGGGTCGGCGAGCAGTACTTC,CSARVGGRVGEQYF
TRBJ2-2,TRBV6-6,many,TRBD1,TGTGCCAGCAGTTATGACAGGGGAAGTTCCGGGGAGCTGTTTTTT,CASSYDRGSSGELFF
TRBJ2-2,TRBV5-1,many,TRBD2,TGCGCCAGCAGCTTTCTAGCGGGGCACTCCCAAACCGGGGAGCTGTTTTTT,CASSFLAGHSQTGELFF
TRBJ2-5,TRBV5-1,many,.,TGCGCCAGCAGCTCGGGAATCGAGGAGACCCAGTACTTC,CASSSGIEETQYF
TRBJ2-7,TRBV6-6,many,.,TGTGCCAGCAGTCTTCTCTCCTACGAGCAGTACTTC,CASSLLSYEQYF
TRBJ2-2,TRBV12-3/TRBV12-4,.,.,TGTGCCAGCAGTTTACGACAGGCATCGATAGGCGGGGAGCTGTTTTTT,CASSLRQASIGGELFF
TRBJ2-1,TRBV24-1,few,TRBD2,TGTGCCACCAGTGATTCGGGGACTAGCGGGATGGAATGTGAGCAGTTCTTC,CATSDSGTSGMECEQFF
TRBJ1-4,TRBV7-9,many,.,TGTGCCAGCAGCTTAGGCCCGAAAAAACTGTTTTTT,CASSLGPKKLFF
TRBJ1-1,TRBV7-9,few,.,TGTGCCAGCAGCTTAGAGAGGGGCACTGAAGCTTTCTTT,CASSLERGTEAFF
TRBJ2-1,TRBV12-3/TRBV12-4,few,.,TGTGCCAGCAGTAAACTCTACGGGACTCCGATCTACAATGAGCAGTTCTTC,CASSKLYGTPIYNEQFF
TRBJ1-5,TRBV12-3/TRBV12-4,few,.,TGTGCCAGCAGTCCCCGAGGGGTTCATCGGCAGCCCCAGCATTTT,CASSPRGVHRQPQHF
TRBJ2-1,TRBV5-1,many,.,TGCGCCAGCAGCTTTGAAGTTGGTACAGGGAGGTCCAGTGAGCAGTTCTTC,CASSFEVGTGRSSEQFF
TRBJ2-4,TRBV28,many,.,TGTGCCAGCAGTTCCCCCGGCCTAGCCAAAAACATTCAGTACTTC,CASSSPGLAKNIQYF
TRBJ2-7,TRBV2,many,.,TGTGCCAGCGATTCGGGAGCCGTCTACGAGCAGTACTTC,CASDSGAVYEQYF
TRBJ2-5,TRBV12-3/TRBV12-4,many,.,TGTGCCAGCAGTATGGACGGATTCGGAGAGACCCAGTACTTC,CASSMDGFGETQYF
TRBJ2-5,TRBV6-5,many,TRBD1,TGTGCCAGCAGTTCCTCTACAGGGGATCGGACCCAGTACTTC,CASSSSTGDRTQYF
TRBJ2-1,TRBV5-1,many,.,TGCGCCAGCAGCTTGAGTCCGGCCAGGGCGGAGCAGTTCTTC,CASSLSPARAEQFF
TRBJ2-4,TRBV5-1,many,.,TGCGCCAGCAGCCACGGACAGAAAAACATTCAGTACTTC,CASSHGQKNIQYF
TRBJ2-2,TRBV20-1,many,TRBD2,TGCAGTGCTAGAGCTAGCGGGAGCGGAACCGGGGAGCTGTTTTTT,CSARASGSGTGELFF